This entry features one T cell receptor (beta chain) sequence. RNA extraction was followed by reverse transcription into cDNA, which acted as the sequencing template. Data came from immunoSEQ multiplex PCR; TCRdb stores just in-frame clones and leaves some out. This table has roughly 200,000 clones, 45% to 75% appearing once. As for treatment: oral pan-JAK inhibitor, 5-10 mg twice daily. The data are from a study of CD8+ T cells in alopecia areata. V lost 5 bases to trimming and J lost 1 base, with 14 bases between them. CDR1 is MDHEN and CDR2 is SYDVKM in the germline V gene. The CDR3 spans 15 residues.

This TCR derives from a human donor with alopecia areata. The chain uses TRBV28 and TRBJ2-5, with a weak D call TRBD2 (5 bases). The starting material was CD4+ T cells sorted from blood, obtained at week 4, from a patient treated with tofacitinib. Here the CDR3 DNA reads TGTGCCAGCAGTGGAGGAGTCCTGGGCCAAGAGACCCAGTACTTC. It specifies CASSGGVLGQETQYF.